This T cell receptor (beta chain) was found in a study of identical twins. Study results and caveats: Rather than following the same donors, the conclusions depended on cross-sectional statistical analysis.

TCRdb re-called the 5' RACE reads with MiXCR, one entry per CDR3 protein. The sample records about 530,000 distinct CDR3 sequences, 13% to 15% being singletons. This clonotype was observed at least ten times. Its target is not known. These records were also assigned to another study, of yellow fever vaccine responses in identical twins.

Source material: CD4+ T cells sorted from blood. This sequence originates from a woman between 18 and 29 years old in good health.

In DNA, the CDR3 is TGCGCCAGCAGCGGAAGACTAGCGGGAGATTCTGAGCAGTTCTTC. This gives the protein CASSGRLAGDSEQFF. V and J are TRBV5-1 and TRBJ2-1; 12 bases agree with TRBD2. CDR1 is SGHRS and CDR2 is YFSETQ in the germline V gene. The CDR3 is 15 residues long. V shed 4 bases, J shed 9 bases, and the junction held 8 bases outside the gene matches.